These 10 T cell receptor beta chains were all obtained from the same sample, sequenced in a study of technical replicates of blood from several donors. Generated by immunoSEQ multiplex PCR, the TCRdb table keeps only in-frame clones and is missing some. There are around 58,000 clones in the sample; just under 90% occur only once, and around 5.2% lies in the top ten. Material: PBMCs. All receptors come from a human donor in good health. Some clones in this sample may be carry-over from other donors' samples.

The chain links TRBV6-6 to TRBJ1-1; 7 bases line up with TRBD1. In germline, CDR1 is MNHNY, CDR2 SVGAGI (reference sequence). This CDR3 is built from 14 residues. V was pared by 5 bases and J by 2 bases, with 5 bases of the junction left unmatched. The CDR3 DNA follows: TGTGCCAGCAGTGCGGGGACAGCTAACACTGAAGCTTTCTTT. Translation gives CASSAGTANTEAFF.

This chain links TRBV19 with TRBJ1-4; the D is unclear. Germline V gene sequence: CDR1 LNHDA, CDR2 SQIVND (reference sequence). Trimming took off 4 bases at V and 8 bases at J, with 14 bases between the two ends. The CDR3 runs to 14 residues. The CDR3 nucleotides read TGTGCCAGTAGTAACCCGGGGAGCGGCGAAAAACTGTTTTTT. Amino acids: CASSNPGSGEKLFF.

This clone was recorded only once. The genes are TRBV29-1 and TRBJ2-7; 7 positions match TRBD1. The germline gives CDR1 SQVTM, CDR2 ANQGSEA. The CDR3 length is 13 residues. V shed 4 bases, J shed 2 bases, and the junction held 5 bases outside the gene matches. CDR3 sequence (DNA): TGCAGCGTTGTGGGGCAGGGGGCCTACGAGCAGTACTTC. Protein product: CSVVGQGAYEQYF.

The gene calls are TRBV4-2 and TRBJ2-4; no clear D. Germline V CDR1 and CDR2: LGHNA, YNFKEQ. This CDR3 has 15 amino acids. V dropped 0 bases and J dropped 0 bases, with 6 bases sitting between them. The CDR3: CASSQERGAKNIQYF. The CDR3 coding sequence is TGTGCCAGCAGCCAAGAACGAGGAGCCAAAAACATTCAGTACTTC.

The V gene is TRBV6-1, the J gene TRBJ1-3, with TRBD1 matching 8 bases. The CDR3 sequence is 15 residues long. Germline loops: CDR1 MNHNS, CDR2 SASEGT. Trimming at V came to 1 base and at J to 6 bases, leaving 5 bases not matched to a gene. The CDR3 DNA reads TGTGCCAGCAGTGAAGTAGGCAGGGGGCCAAACACCATATATTTT. It is translated as CASSEVGRGPNTIYF.

This chain uses TRBV27 with TRBJ2-5; 8 bases map to TRBD2. The trim removed 6 bases at V and 3 bases at J, leaving 12 bases unmatched. Germline V gives CDR1 MNHEY, CDR2 SMNVEV (reference sequence). The CDR3 spans 16 residues. CDR3 DNA sequence: TGTGCCAGCAGCCATCTAGCGGGCGTCCCAGAAGAGACCCAGTACTTC. Amino acid sequence: CASSHLAGVPEETQYF.

The rearrangement uses TRBV18 and TRBJ2-7; tentatively, D is TRBD1 (5 bases). The CDR3 contains 15 residues. The V gene's germline CDR1 is KGHSH and CDR2 LQKENI. V dropped 0 bases and J dropped 3 bases, with 12 bases sitting between them. The CDR3 bases are TGTGCCAGCTCACCACCGGCCAGGGCCCTCTACGAGCAGTACTTC. Translating gives CASSPPARALYEQYF.

V usage is TRBV5-6 and J usage is TRBJ2-7, with D uncertain. This CDR3 has 11 amino acids. CDR1 is SGHDT, CDR2 YYEEEE, per germline. V lost 3 bases and J 4 bases, leaving 5 bases between the germline ends. The CDR3 nucleotides read TGTGCCAGCAGCTCTTATTACGAGCAGTACTTC. The encoded protein is CASSSYYEQYF.

This clone occurred once. This rearrangement joins TRBV7-3 to TRBJ1-2; D is unclear. This CDR3 has 16 amino acids. The V end lost 1 base, the J end lost 6 bases, and 18 bases lay between the germline ends. The V gene's germline CDR1 is SGHTA and CDR2 FQGTGA. The DNA for the CDR3 is TGTGCCAGCAGCTTAAGCCCTACGGCCGGAGAAGATGGCTACACCTTC. This encodes CASSLSPTAGEDGYTF.

The gene calls are TRBV11-2 and TRBJ2-2; D perhaps matches TRBD2 (5 bases). V was shortened by 1 base and J by 0 bases, with 12 bases between the two germline ends. This CDR3 has 17 residues. The germline gives CDR1 SGHAT, CDR2 FQNNGV. The CDR3 here is CASSLVLRAANTGELFF. CDR3 sequence (DNA): TGTGCCAGCAGCTTAGTGTTGAGAGCGGCGAACACCGGGGAGCTGTTTTTT.